This T cell receptor (beta chain) was found in a study of high-grade serous ovarian cancer treatment subgroups. The tumor samples were collected prior to definitive surgery or chemotherapy. Data came from immunoSEQ multiplex PCR; TCRdb stores just in-frame clones and leaves some out. Of 5,500 to 6,000 clones in the sample, roughly two thirds were seen once. V lost 3 bases, J lost 2 bases, and 22 bases lay in between. The CDR3 loop spans 19 amino acids. CDR1 is SEHNR and CDR2 is FQNEAQ in the germline V gene (reference sequence). Sequenced sample: tumor tissue. The receptor was derived from a human donor with high-grade serous ovarian cancer. The chain uses TRBV7-9 and TRBJ1-4, with D unresolved. For the CDR3, the DNA is TGTGCCAGCAGCTTTTCCGGGTCTTACACCCTAGGGACTAATGAAAAACTGTTTTTT. It is translated as CASSFSGSYTLGTNEKLFF.